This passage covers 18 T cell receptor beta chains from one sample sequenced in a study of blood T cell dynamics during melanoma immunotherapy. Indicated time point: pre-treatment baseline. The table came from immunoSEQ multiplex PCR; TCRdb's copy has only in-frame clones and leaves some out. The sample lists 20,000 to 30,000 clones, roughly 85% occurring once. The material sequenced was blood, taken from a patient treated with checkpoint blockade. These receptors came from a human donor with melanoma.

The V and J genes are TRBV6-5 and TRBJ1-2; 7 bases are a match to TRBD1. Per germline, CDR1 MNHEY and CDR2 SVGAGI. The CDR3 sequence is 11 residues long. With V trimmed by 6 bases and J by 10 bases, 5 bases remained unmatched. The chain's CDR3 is CASRRQGPYTF. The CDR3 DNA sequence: TGTGCCAGCAGAAGACAGGGCCCCTACACCTTC.

The CDR3 protein is CASSFLKNEQFF. The CDR3 nucleotides read TGTGCCAGCAGTTTTTTGAAGAATGAGCAGTTCTTC. This chain joins TRBV28 and TRBJ2-1, with no clear D. Trimming left V 3 bases short and J 7 bases short, with 7 bases between. Germline CDR1 MDHEN, CDR2 SYDVKM. This CDR3 spans 12 amino acids.

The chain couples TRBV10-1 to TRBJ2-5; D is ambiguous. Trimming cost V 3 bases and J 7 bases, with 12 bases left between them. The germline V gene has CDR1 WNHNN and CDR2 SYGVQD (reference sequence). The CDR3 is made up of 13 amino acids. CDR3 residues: CASSDLSPGTQYF. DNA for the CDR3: TGCGCCAGCAGTGACCTCTCCCCAGGGACCCAGTACTTC.

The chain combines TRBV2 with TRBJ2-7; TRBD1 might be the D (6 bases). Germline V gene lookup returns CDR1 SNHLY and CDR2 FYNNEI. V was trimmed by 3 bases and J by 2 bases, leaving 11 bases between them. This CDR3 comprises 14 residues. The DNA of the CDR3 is TGTGCCAGCAGTGAGGACAGCCTACCCTACGAGCAGTACTTC. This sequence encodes CASSEDSLPYEQYF.

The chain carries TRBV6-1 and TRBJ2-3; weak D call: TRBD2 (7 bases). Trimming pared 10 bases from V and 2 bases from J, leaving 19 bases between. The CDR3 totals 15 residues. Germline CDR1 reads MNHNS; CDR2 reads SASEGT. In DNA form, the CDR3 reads TGTGCCAAAAGGGGAGGGGGAGGATTCACAGATACGCAGTATTTT. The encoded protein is CAKRGGGGFTDTQYF.

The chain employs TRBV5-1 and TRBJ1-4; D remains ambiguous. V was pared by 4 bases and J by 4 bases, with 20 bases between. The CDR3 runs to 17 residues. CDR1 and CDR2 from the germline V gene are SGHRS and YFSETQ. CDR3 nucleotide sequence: TGCGCCAGCAGCCCCACCTCGGTCGGGGAGATTAATGAAAAACTGTTTTTT. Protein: CASSPTSVGEINEKLFF. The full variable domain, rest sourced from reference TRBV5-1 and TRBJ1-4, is KAGVTQTPRYLIKTRGQQVTLSCSPISGHRSVSWYQQTPGQGLQFLFEYFSETQRNKGNFPGRFSGRQFSNSRSEMNVSTLELGDSALYLCASSPTSVGEINEKLFFGSGTQLSVL.

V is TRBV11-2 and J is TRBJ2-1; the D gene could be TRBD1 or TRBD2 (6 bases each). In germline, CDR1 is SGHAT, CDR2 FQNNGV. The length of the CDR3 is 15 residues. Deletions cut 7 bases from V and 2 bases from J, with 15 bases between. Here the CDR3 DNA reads TGTGCCAGCACCCCTCTAGGGGGGACCTACAATGAGCAGTTCTTC. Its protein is CASTPLGGTYNEQFF.

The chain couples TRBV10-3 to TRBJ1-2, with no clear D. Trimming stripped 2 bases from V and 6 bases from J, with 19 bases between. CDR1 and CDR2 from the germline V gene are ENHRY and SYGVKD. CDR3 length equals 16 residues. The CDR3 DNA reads TGTGCCATCAGTGAGCCAGGTGAAGGGCGAGGCGATGGCTACACCTTC. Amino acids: CAISEPGEGRGDGYTF.

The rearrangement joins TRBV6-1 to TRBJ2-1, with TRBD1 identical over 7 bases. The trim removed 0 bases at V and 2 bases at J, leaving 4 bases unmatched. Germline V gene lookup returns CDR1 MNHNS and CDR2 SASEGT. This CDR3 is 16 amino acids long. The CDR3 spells CASSEADRVAYNEQFF. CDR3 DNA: TGTGCCAGCAGTGAAGCCGACAGGGTTGCCTACAATGAGCAGTTCTTC.

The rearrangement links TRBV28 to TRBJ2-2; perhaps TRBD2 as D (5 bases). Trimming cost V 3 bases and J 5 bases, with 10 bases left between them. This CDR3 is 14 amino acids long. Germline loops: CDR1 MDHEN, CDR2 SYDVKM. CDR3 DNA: TGTGCCAGCAGTTTCCTGGACTTGACCGGGGAGCTGTTTTTT. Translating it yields CASSFLDLTGELFF.

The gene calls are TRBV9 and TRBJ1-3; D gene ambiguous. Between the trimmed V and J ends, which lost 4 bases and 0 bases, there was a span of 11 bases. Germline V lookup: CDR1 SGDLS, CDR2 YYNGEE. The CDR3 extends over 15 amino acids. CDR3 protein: CASSTRAFSGNTIYF. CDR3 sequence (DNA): TGTGCCAGCAGCACCCGGGCCTTCTCTGGAAACACCATATATTTT.

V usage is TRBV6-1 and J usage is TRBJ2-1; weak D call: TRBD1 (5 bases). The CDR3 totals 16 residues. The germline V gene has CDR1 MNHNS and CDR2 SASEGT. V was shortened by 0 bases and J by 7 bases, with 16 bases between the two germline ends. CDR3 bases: TGTGCCAGCAGTGAAGCTCTTTCCGCCCCAGGGAATGAGCAGTTCTTC. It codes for CASSEALSAPGNEQFF.

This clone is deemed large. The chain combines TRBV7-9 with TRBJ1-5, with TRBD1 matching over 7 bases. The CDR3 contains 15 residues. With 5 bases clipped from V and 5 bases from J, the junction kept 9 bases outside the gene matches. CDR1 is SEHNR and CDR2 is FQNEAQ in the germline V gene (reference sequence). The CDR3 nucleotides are TGTGCCAGCAGCCGTACAGGGGCCGGTGATCAGCCCCAGCATTTT. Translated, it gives CASSRTGAGDQPQHF.

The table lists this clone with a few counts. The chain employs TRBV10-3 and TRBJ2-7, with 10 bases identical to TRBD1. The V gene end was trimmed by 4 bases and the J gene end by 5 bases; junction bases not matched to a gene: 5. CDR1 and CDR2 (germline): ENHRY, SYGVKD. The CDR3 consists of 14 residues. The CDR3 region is CAISGGTGADEQYF. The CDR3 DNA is TGTGCCATCAGTGGAGGGACAGGGGCAGACGAGCAGTACTTC.

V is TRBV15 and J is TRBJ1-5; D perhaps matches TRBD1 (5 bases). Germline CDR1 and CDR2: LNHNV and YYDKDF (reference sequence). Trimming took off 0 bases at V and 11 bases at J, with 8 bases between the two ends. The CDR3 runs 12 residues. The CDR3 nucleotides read TGTGCCACCAGCAGAGATACCAGGGCCCAGCATTTT. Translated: CATSRDTRAQHF.

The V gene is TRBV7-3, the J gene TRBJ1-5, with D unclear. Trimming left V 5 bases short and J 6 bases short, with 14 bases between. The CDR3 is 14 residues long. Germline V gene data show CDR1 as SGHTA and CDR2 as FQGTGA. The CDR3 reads CASSHAFGPQPQHF. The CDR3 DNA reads TGTGCCAGCAGCCACGCTTTCGGTCCTCAGCCCCAGCATTTT.

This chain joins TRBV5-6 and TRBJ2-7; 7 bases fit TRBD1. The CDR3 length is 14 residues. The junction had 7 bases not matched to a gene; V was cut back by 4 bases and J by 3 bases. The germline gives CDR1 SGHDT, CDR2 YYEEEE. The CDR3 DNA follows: TGTGCCAGCAGCAACCGGGACAGTTACTACGAGCAGTACTTC. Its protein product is CASSNRDSYYEQYF. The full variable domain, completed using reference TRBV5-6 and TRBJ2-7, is DAGVTQSPTHLIKTRGQQVTLRCSPKSGHDTVSWYQQALGQGPQFIFQYYEEEERQRGNFPDRFSGHQFPNYSSELNVNALLLGDSALYLCASSNRDSYYEQYFGPGTRLTVT.

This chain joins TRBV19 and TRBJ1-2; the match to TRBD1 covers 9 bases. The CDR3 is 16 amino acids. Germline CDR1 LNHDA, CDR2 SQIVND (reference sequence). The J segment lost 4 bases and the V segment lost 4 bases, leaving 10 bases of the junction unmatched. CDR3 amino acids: CASSTPPGTGSYGYTF. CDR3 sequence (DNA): TGTGCCAGTAGTACTCCCCCCGGGACAGGGTCCTATGGCTACACCTTC.